The 9 T cell receptor beta chains below all came from one sample that was sequenced in a study of CD8+ T cells in alopecia areata. Described treatment: oral pan-JAK inhibitor, 5-10 mg twice daily. In each case, RNA was isolated and then reverse transcribed into cDNA as the sequencing template. Libraries were prepared by immunoSEQ multiplex PCR; TCRdb keeps only in-frame clonotypes and omits some of them. The sample lists 110,000 or so clones; 56% were seen once. Sequencing was performed on CD4+ T cells sorted from blood, taken at week 24, from a patient treated with tofacitinib. These receptors were obtained from a human donor with alopecia areata.

This clone occurred a few times. The chain uses TRBV5-1 and TRBJ2-2, with D possibly being TRBD2 (6 bases). Trimming took off 4 bases at V and 4 bases at J, with 14 bases between the two ends. The V gene's germline CDR1 is SGHRS and CDR2 YFSETQ. This CDR3 has 15 amino acids. The CDR3 sequence is CASSPGGVSTGELFF. DNA of the CDR3: TGCGCCAGCAGCCCCGGAGGGGTGAGCACCGGGGAGCTGTTTTTT.

The chain recombines TRBV4-3 with TRBJ1-2; unclear D gene. V lost 4 bases, J lost 7 bases, and 19 bases lay in between. Looked up from germline, CDR1 is LGHNA and CDR2 is YSLEER. The CDR3 contains 15 residues. CDR3 coding DNA: TGCGCCAGCAGCCCTTGGTTAGGCCTTGGATCTGGCTACACCTTC. It codes for CASSPWLGLGSGYTF.

In this sample, this clone turned up a few times. The chain carries TRBV4-1 and TRBJ1-6; D unresolved. Germline-derived CDR1 and CDR2 are MGHRA and YSYEKL. This CDR3 comprises 15 residues. V lost 0 bases, J lost 8 bases, and 11 bases lay in between. The DNA of the CDR3 is TGCGCCAGCAGCCAAGAGGGTGTCAGACATTCACCCCTCCACTTT. Translation: CASSQEGVRHSPLHF.

V and J are TRBV30 and TRBJ1-4; D unclear. This CDR3 contains 14 residues. Looked up from germline, CDR1 is GTSNPN and CDR2 is SVGIG (reference sequence). Trimming took 0 bases from V and 4 from J, leaving 9 bases between them. The CDR3 nucleotides are TGTGCCTGGAGTGTTTCGGGGAATAATGAAAAACTGTTTTTT. Encoded protein: CAWSVSGNNEKLFF. Combining the CDR3 with reference TRBV30 and TRBJ1-4 gives the whole variable domain SQTIHQWPATLVQPVGSPLSLECTVEGTSNPNLYWYRQAAGRGLQLLFYSVGIGQISSEVPQNLSASRPQDRQFILSSKKLLLSDSGFYLCAWSVSGNNEKLFFGSGTQLSVL.

V usage is TRBV23-1 and J usage is TRBJ2-3; D gene uncertain. TRBV23-1 is recorded as an ORF, its role being uncertain. CDR3 length equals 13 residues. The ends were cut back, 0 bases at V and 4 bases at J, with 5 bases in the middle. DNA of the CDR3: TGCGCCAGCAGTCAATCGTACCCAGATACGCAGTATTTT. Translating gives CASSQSYPDTQYF.

This clone turned up a few times. The V and J genes are TRBV29-1 and TRBJ1-1; TRBD1 might be the D (6 bases). Per germline, CDR1 SQVTM and CDR2 ANQGSEA. The CDR3 is made up of 13 amino acids. V was shortened by 6 bases and J by 1 base, with 12 bases between the two germline ends. CDR3: CSVPRTANTEAFF. Written as DNA, the CDR3 is TGCAGCGTACCAAGGACAGCGAACACTGAAGCTTTCTTT. Using reference TRBV29-1 and TRBJ1-1 for the parts outside the CDR3, the full variable domain is SAVISQKPSRDICQRGTSLTIQCQVDSQVTMMFWYRQQPGQSLTLIATANQGSEATYESGFVIDKFPISRPNLTFSTLTVSNMSPEDSSIYLCSVPRTANTEAFFGQGTRLTVV.

The chain couples TRBV7-9 to TRBJ2-1, with D uncertain. CDR1 and CDR2 from the germline V gene are SEHNR and FQNEAQ (reference sequence). V lost 1 base and J 10 bases, leaving 14 bases between the germline ends. This CDR3 comprises 14 residues. The CDR3 here is CASSLVVELREQFF. Written as DNA, the CDR3 is TGTGCCAGCAGCTTAGTAGTGGAACTGAGGGAGCAGTTCTTC.

The rearrangement uses TRBV2 and TRBJ1-1; no definite D call. This CDR3 contains 11 residues. V lost 0 bases and J lost 11, with 7 bases in between. Germline CDR1 and CDR2: SNHLY and FYNNEI. CDR3 sequence (DNA): TGTGCCAGCAGTGAAGCAGGTTATGCTTTCTTT. Its protein product is CASSEAGYAFF.

This chain joins TRBV7-9 and TRBJ1-2; possible D gene TRBD1, 5 bases. Germline V gene data show CDR1 as SEHNR and CDR2 as FQNEAQ (reference sequence). V lost 5 bases, J lost 4 bases, and 14 bases lay in between. The CDR3 runs 14 residues. CDR3 nucleotide sequence: TGTGCCAGCAGCCACCAGGGCGCCGGCTATGGCTACACCTTC. It specifies CASSHQGAGYGYTF.